This T cell receptor (beta chain) was identified during a study of blood T cell repertoires in COVID-19. Looking at the study overall: The United States, Italy and Spain were the sources of the acute and convalescent COVID-19 samples. T cells, B-cell-depleted T cells, or PBMCs provided the cDNA or gDNA that served as material.

Assay: immunoSEQ multiplex PCR; the TCRdb copy retains only in-frame clones and omits some. Counted here are almost 200,000 clones, around four fifths occurring once; the ten biggest clones make up about 0.91%. This clone has a single count. CDR1 and CDR2 from the germline V gene are SGHRS and YFSETQ. Trimming cost V 4 bases and J 4 bases, with 12 bases left between them. There are 13 residues in the CDR3. Patients in Seattle were enrolled during active infection, then followed longitudinally. The TCR sequence derives from a man aged 55 to 70 with COVID-19, enrolled during active disease. Material for sequencing was peripheral blood. The rearrangement links TRBV5-1 to TRBJ2-7; a possible D gene is TRBD2 (5 bases). The CDR3 reads CASSRAESYEQYF. The CDR3, as DNA: TGCGCCAGCAGCCGAGCGGAGTCTTACGAGCAGTACTTC.